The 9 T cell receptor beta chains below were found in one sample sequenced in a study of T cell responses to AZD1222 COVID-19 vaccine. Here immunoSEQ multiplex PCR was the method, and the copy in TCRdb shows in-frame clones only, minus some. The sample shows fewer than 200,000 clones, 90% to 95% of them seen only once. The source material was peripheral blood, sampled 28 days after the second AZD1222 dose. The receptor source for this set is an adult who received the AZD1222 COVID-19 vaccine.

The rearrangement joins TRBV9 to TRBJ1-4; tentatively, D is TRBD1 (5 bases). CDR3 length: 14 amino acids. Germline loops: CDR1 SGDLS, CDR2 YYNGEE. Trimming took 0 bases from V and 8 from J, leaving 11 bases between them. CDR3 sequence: CASSVGGAEEKLFF. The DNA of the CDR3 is TGTGCCAGCAGCGTAGGAGGGGCTGAGGAAAAACTGTTTTTT.

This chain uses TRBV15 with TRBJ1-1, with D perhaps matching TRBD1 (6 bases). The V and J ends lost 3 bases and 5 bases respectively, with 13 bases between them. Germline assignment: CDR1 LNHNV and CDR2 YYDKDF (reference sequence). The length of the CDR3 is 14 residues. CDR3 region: CATSRRTEGTEAFF. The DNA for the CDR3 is TGTGCCACCAGCAGGCGGACAGAGGGAACTGAAGCTTTCTTT.

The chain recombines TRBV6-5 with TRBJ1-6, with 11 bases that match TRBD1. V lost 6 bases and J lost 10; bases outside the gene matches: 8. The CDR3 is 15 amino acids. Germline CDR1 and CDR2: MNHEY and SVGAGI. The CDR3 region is CASSSGTGGWSPLHF. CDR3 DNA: TGTGCCAGCAGCTCCGGGACAGGGGGTTGGTCACCCCTCCACTTT.

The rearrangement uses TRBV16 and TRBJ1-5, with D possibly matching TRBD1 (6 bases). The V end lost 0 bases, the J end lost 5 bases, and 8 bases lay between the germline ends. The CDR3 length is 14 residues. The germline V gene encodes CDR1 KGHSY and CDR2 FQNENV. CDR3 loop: CASSQSGTYQPQHF. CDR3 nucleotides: TGTGCCAGCAGCCAATCAGGGACATATCAGCCCCAGCATTTT.

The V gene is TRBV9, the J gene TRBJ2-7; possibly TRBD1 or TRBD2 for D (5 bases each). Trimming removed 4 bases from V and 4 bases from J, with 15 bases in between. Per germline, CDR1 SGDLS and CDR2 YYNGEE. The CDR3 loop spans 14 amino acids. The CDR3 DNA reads TGTGCCAGCAGCCCACAAGGTGGGGGTTACGAGCAGTACTTC. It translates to CASSPQGGGYEQYF.

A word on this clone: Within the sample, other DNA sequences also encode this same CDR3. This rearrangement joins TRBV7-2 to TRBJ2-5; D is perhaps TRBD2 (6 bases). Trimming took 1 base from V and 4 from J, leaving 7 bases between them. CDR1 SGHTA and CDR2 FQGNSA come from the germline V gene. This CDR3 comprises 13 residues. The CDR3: CASSLVGGETQYF. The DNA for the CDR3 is TGTGCCAGCAGCTTAGTGGGGGGAGAGACCCAGTACTTC.

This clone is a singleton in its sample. The CDR3 protein is CASTADRGLFKQYF. Written as DNA, the CDR3 is TGTGCCAGCACCGCGGACAGGGGGCTCTTCAAGCAGTACTTC. The chain combines TRBV2 with TRBJ2-7, with TRBD1 matching over 11 bases. The CDR3 is 14 residues long. CDR1 and CDR2 from the germline V gene are SNHLY and FYNNEI. V shed 7 bases, J shed 8 bases, and the junction held 10 bases outside the gene matches.

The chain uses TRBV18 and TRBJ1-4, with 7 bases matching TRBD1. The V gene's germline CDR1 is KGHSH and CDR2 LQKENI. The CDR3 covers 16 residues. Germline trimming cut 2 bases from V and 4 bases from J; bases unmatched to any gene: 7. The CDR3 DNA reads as TGTGCCAGCTCACCAGCTAGGACAGGAAGTAATGAAAAACTGTTTTTT. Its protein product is CASSPARTGSNEKLFF. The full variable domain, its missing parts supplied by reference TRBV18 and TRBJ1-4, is NAGVMQNPRHLVRRRGQEARLRCSPMKGHSHVYWYRQLPEEGLKFMVYLQKENIIDESGMPKERFSAEFPKEGPSILRIQQVVRGDSAAYFCASSPARTGSNEKLFFGSGTQLSVL.

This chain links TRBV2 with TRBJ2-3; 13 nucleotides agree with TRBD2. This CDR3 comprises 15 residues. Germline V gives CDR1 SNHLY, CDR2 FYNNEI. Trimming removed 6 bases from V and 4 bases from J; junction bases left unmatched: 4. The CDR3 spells CASRLGTSGADTQYF. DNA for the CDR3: TGTGCCAGCAGACTCGGGACTAGCGGGGCAGATACGCAGTATTTT.